This is a list of T cell receptor beta chains from one sample in a study of CD8 T cells in Susac syndrome. TCRdb reprocessed the immunoSEQ multiplex PCR reads via MiXCR and lists one record per CDR3 protein. Of some 120,000 distinct CDR3 sequences detected, around 90% appear once; the ten largest clones hold around 0.15%. What was sequenced was CD4+ T cells from PBMCs. The source is a human donor in good health. Each CDR3 is given with its conserved first and last residue. D genes are given only for firm matches. Size is omitted from some rows. Given values are once, few, many or a class for expanded clones.

size	V	J	D	DNA	CDR3
.	TRBV19	TRBJ1-1	TRBD1	TGTGCCAGTACCTTGGACAGGGAACGGAACACTGAAGCTTTCTTT	CASTLDRERNTEAFF
.	TRBV12-3/TRBV12-4	TRBJ1-5	TRBD1	TGTGCCAGCAGTTCCGGGACAGGCCTTTATAGCAATCAGCCCCAGCATTTT	CASSSGTGLYSNQPQHF
.	TRBV7-9	TRBJ2-1	TRBD1	TGTGCCAGCAGCTTGCCCGGACAGGGGGTCTGGGGAGGACCCAATGAGCAGTTCTTC	CASSLPGQGVWGGPNEQFF
.	TRBV7-9	TRBJ2-1	.	TGTGCCAGCAGCTCAACAGGGTACAATGAGCAGTTCTTC	CASSSTGYNEQFF
.	TRBV7-9	TRBJ2-3	.	TGTGCCAGCGATTTTCGAGTAGATACGCAGTATTTT	CASDFRVDTQYF
.	TRBV7-2	TRBJ1-5	.	TGTGCCAGCAGCTTAGTTTCGTTGGGTCAGCCCCAGCATTTT	CASSLVSLGQPQHF
once	TRBV20-1	TRBJ2-7	.	TGCAGTGCTAGCGCGACCTCCCGGATGTTCTACGAGCAGTACTTC	CSASATSRMFYEQYF
.	TRBV7-9	TRBJ2-5	.	TGTGCCAGCAGATCATCCGGGGGCTGGGAAGAGACCCAGTACTTC	CASRSSGGWEETQYF
.	TRBV20-1	TRBJ2-7	.	TGCAGTGCTAGAGGGCGGGGATACGAGCAGTACTTC	CSARGRGYEQYF
.	TRBV12-3/TRBV12-4	TRBJ2-1	TRBD1	TGTGCCACCGACAGGGACCCCTACAATGAGCAGTTCTTC	CATDRDPYNEQFF
.	TRBV7-6	TRBJ2-3	TRBD1	TGTGCCAGCAGCGCCGACAGGGACACAGATACGCAGTATTTT	CASSADRDTDTQYF
.	TRBV7-3	TRBJ2-1	TRBD2	TGTGCCAGCAGCTTTGGTGCGGGAGGATCGGGAAATGAGCAGTTCTTC	CASSFGAGGSGNEQFF
.	TRBV3-1	TRBJ2-2	.	TGTGCCAGCAGCCAAGGGCCGAGCTGGGAGCTGTTTTTT	CASSQGPSWELFF
.	TRBV27	TRBJ1-5	TRBD1	TGTGCCAGCAGTTTATTCAGGGGGGGGCAGCCCCAGCATTTT	CASSLFRGGQPQHF
once	TRBV14	TRBJ1-5	.	TGTGCCAGCAGCCAAGATCAGGGTCAGCCCCAGCATTTT	CASSQDQGQPQHF